Below, one T cell receptor beta chain is given with its context. This clone was observed a handful of times. It has no known antigen specificity. Per-base qualities were not stored, and no clone one base away is much larger. The record originates from a study of control samples from healthy donors and cancer patients (dated by TCRdb to the early 2020s). Inclusive of the bounding cysteine and phenylalanine, the CDR3 is 12 residues long. Kept here is only the CDR3 DNA, which spans 36 bases and is read in frame from base 1. V and J lose 3 bases and 6 bases, and a span of 8 bases separates them. CDR1 and CDR2 were assigned from the germline V gene (reference sequence) as SEHNR and FQNEAQ. Libraries were built with the immunoSEQ multiplex PCR assay. The table comes from immuneACCESS by way of TCRdb, which keeps in-frame sequences with V and J called. Part of the clones is missing from these tables; in studies checked, under half for an unresolved V gene and the rest for unknown reasons. A total of 350,000 to 450,000 clones appear in this sample, around 90% of them only once. Over 5.5% of the sample is taken by the ten largest.

This sequence was found in a man aged 35 to 55 with head and neck cancer. The chain links TRBV7-9 with TRBJ1-1; the D gene is unclear. The sequenced sample was PBMCs. The DNA reads TGTGCCAGCAGCTTTATCGGGGCTGAAGCTTTCTTT. It encodes CASSFIGAEAFF.